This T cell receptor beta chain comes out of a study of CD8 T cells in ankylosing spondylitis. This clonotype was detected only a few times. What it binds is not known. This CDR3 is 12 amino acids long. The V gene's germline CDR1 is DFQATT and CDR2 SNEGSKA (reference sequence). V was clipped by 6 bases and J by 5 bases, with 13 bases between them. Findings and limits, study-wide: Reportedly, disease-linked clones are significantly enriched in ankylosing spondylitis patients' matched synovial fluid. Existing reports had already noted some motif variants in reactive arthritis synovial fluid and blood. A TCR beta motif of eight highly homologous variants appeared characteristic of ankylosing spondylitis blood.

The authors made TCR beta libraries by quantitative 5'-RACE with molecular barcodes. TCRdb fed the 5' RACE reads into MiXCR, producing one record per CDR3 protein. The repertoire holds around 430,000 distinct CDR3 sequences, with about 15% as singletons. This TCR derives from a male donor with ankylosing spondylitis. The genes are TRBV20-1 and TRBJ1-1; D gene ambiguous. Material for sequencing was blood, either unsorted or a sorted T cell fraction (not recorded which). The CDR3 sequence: CSATRQKTEAFF. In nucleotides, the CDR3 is TGCAGTGCCACCCGCCAGAAAACTGAAGCTTTCTTT.